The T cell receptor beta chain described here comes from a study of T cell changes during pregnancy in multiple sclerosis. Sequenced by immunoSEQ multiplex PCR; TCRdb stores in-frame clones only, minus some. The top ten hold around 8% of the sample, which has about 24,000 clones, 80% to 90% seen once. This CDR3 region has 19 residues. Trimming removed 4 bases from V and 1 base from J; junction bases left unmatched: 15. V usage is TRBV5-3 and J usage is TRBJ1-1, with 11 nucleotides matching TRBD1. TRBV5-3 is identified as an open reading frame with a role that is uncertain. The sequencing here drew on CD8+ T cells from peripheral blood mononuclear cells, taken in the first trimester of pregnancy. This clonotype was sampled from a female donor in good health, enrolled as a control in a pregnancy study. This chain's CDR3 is CARSALRPGQGGRNTEAFF. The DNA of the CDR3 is TGTGCCAGAAGCGCCCTACGGCCGGGACAGGGGGGCCGGAACACTGAAGCTTTCTTT.